The next 5 T cell receptor beta chains were all read from a single sample in a study of blood T cell repertoires in COVID-19. Profiling relied on immunoSEQ multiplex PCR, and the TCRdb table lists in-frame clones only, not all of them. The sample includes about 93,000 clones, around 86% of them seen just once. Sequenced input: peripheral blood. The source is a man aged 60 to 69 with COVID-19, enrolled during active disease.

The chain recombines TRBV12-5 with TRBJ1-2; 10 bases fit TRBD1. CDR3 length: 15 amino acids. Trimming removed 5 bases from V and 7 bases from J; junction bases left unmatched: 10. Germline V gene lookup returns CDR1 LGHNT and CDR2 FRNRAP. The CDR3 sequence: CASGLPTGGKGGYTF. The CDR3 region has the DNA TGTGCTAGTGGTCTACCGACAGGGGGCAAAGGTGGCTACACCTTC.

V and J are TRBV7-2 and TRBJ1-2; D is unresolved. CDR1 and CDR2 from the germline V gene are SGHTA and FQGNSA. The CDR3 sequence is 13 residues long. Trimming removed 5 bases at V and 0 bases at J, with 7 bases between. The DNA for the CDR3 is TGTGCCAGCAGCCCGGGGTCTAACTATGGCTACACCTTC. It translates to CASSPGSNYGYTF.

This clone has just one count. The chain recombines TRBV3-1 (or the pseudogene TRBV3-2) with TRBJ2-7; 8 nucleotides agree with TRBD2. The CDR3 sequence is 15 residues long. Germline CDR1 reads LGHDT; CDR2 reads YNNKEL (reference sequence). V was pared by 2 bases and J by 3 bases, with 6 bases of the junction left unmatched. Written as DNA, the CDR3 is TGTGCCAGCAGCCAATTCAGACTAGCGATCTACGAGCAGTACTTC. Its protein is CASSQFRLAIYEQYF.

This clone occurred a few times. V usage is TRBV4-1 and J usage is TRBJ1-1; D ambiguous. The CDR3 has 10 amino acids. The germline V gene has CDR1 MGHRA and CDR2 YSYEKL. Trimming took off 3 bases at V and 7 bases at J, with 3 bases between the two ends. The CDR3 region has the DNA TGCGCCAGCAGCCACGGTGAAGCTTTCTTT. This gives the protein CASSHGEAFF.

The V gene is TRBV2, the J gene TRBJ2-7, with 7 bases that match TRBD2. The germline V gene has CDR1 SNHLY and CDR2 FYNNEI. V was pared by 1 base and J by 3 bases, with 3 bases of the junction left unmatched. The CDR3 sequence is 14 residues long. The CDR3 region is CASSEGASGYEQYF. The CDR3 nucleotides read TGTGCCAGCAGTGAAGGGGCTAGCGGCTACGAGCAGTACTTC.